Below are 30 T cell receptor beta chains sequenced from a single sample in a study of neurological immune-mediated disorders. TCRdb re-analysed the 5' RACE reads in MiXCR, keeping a single row per CDR3 protein. In the table there are about 55,000 distinct CDR3 sequences, around 4.4% of which are singletons. The specimen was PBMCs. These receptors came from a man aged 50 to 60 with multiple sclerosis.

Points on this clonotype: A read error may be the cause here, since a much bigger clone is one base away. The conserved final phenylalanine or tryptophan is absent from the CDR3, which likely points to a read error. The DNA is left out, because the CDR3 cannot be placed on it with certainty; the CDR3 is given as TCRdb lists it. V and J are TRBV7-2 and TRBJ1-5; the table's D call TRBD1 went unverified against the DNA. The CDR3 has 13 residues if both end residues are counted. CDR1 is SGHTA, CDR2 FQGNSA, per germline. The CDR3 sequence: CASSTRGNQPQNC.

This clonotype was recorded at least ten times. The J gene is TRBJ2-3, the V gene TRBV11-2; 8 bases match TRBD2. Germline CDR1 SGHAT, CDR2 FQNNGV. The CDR3 consists of 15 residues. V trimming: 8 bases; J trimming: 10 bases; junction bases outside the gene matches: 17. The CDR3 DNA reads TGTGCCAGCCTACCCGGGACTAGGGTTCAGCTGGCGCAGTATTTT. It yields the protein CASLPGTRVQLAQYF. The full variable domain, completed using reference TRBV11-2 and TRBJ2-3, is EAGVAQSPRYKIIEKRQSVAFWCNPISGHATLYWYQQILGQGPKLLIQFQNNGVVDDSQLPKDRFSAERLKGVDSTLKIQPAKLEDSAVYLCASLPGTRVQLAQYFGPGTRLTVL.

There are many counts of this clonotype. V and J are TRBV7-9 and TRBJ2-5; maybe TRBD1 (6 bases). The CDR3 contains 13 residues. The germline CDR1 and CDR2 sequences are SEHNR and FQNEAQ (reference sequence). Trimming pared 6 bases from V and 1 base from J, leaving 9 bases between. CDR3: CASSTGFQETQYF. The CDR3 bases are TGTGCCAGCAGTACAGGGTTCCAAGAGACCCAGTACTTC.

This clonotype was seen at least ten times. The chain couples TRBV5-5 to TRBJ2-5, with D tentatively TRBD1 (6 bases). V dropped 3 bases and J dropped 0 bases, with 12 bases sitting between them. The CDR3 totals 15 residues. Germline V gives CDR1 SGHKS, CDR2 YYEKEE (reference sequence). This chain's CDR3 is CASSSPGHHQETQYF. In DNA, the CDR3 is TGTGCCAGCAGCTCTCCGGGACACCACCAAGAGACCCAGTACTTC. Combining the CDR3 with reference TRBV5-5 and TRBJ2-5 gives the whole variable domain DAGVTQSPTHLIKTRGQQVTLRCSPISGHKSVSWYQQVLGQGPQFIFQYYEKEERGRGNFPDRFSARQFPNYSSELNVNALLLGDSALYLCASSSPGHHQETQYFGPGTRLLVL.

Note on this clonotype: This clone may be a read error of a much larger clone one base away. This chain uses TRBV20-1 with TRBJ2-6; D possibly corresponds to TRBD1 (5 bases). Per germline, CDR1 DFQATT and CDR2 SNEGSKA (reference sequence). The CDR3 has 18 amino acids. CDR3 nucleotide sequence: TGCAGTGCTAGAGATAATTCCGGGCTAAACTCTGGGGCCAAAGTCCTGACTTTC. Protein: CSARDNSGLNSGAKVLTF.

This clonotype occurred many times. The rearrangement uses TRBV20-1 and TRBJ2-1; tentative D call: TRBD1 (6 bases). The CDR3 has 13 amino acids. The germline V gene has CDR1 DFQATT and CDR2 SNEGSKA (reference sequence). Deletions cut 4 bases from V and 5 bases from J, with 12 bases between. CDR3 sequence reads: CSAIHRVNNEQFF. The CDR3 DNA reads as TGCAGTGCTATCCACAGGGTTAACAATGAGCAGTTCTTC.

Many counts were recorded for this clonotype. This sequence joins TRBV7-9 and TRBJ2-1; no clear D gene. Germline V gives CDR1 SEHNR, CDR2 FQNEAQ (reference sequence). The CDR3 loop spans 16 amino acids. Trimming removed 3 bases at V and 6 bases at J, with 18 bases between. In DNA, the CDR3 is TGTGCCAGCAGCTTCCCCAATTTCGGTAGAGCCAATGAGCAGTTCTTC. It translates to CASSFPNFGRANEQFF. The variable domain in full, completed from reference TRBV7-9 and TRBJ2-1, reads DTGVSQNPRHKITKRGQNVTFRCDPISEHNRLYWYRQTLGQGPEFLTYFQNEAQLEKSRLLSDRFSAERPKGSFSTLEIQRTEQGDSAMYLCASSFPNFGRANEQFFGPGTRLTVL.

This clonotype has ten or more counts. The chain couples TRBV5-1 to TRBJ1-1; weak D call: TRBD1 (5 bases). The CDR3 is made up of 14 amino acids. Per the germline V gene, CDR1 is SGHRS and CDR2 is YFSETQ. Trimming took 6 bases from V and 3 from J, leaving 15 bases between them. CDR3 nucleotide sequence: TGCGCCAGCAACTGGGGCAACGGTGACACTGAAGCTTTCTTT. This sequence encodes CASNWGNGDTEAFF.

This clonotype was seen many times. The genes are TRBV20-1 and TRBJ2-1; 7 bases line up with TRBD2. Germline-derived CDR1 and CDR2 are DFQATT and SNEGSKA (reference sequence). V was clipped by 0 bases and J by 3 bases; unmatched bases: 2. This CDR3 spans 14 amino acids. The chain's CDR3 is CSARDTGGYNEQFF. The DNA for the CDR3 is TGCAGTGCTAGAGATACGGGGGGCTACAATGAGCAGTTCTTC.

A note on this clonotype: A much larger clone lies a single base off, so this may be a read error. CDR3 sequence: CSAKGRKEEKLFF. For the CDR3, the DNA is TGCAGTGCTAAAGGACGGAAGGAAGAAAAACTGTTTTTT. The J gene is TRBJ1-4, the V gene TRBV20-1; D gene uncertain. V lost 4 bases, J lost 8 bases, and 14 bases lay in between. Germline V gene data show CDR1 as DFQATT and CDR2 as SNEGSKA (reference sequence). CDR3 length equals 13 residues.

Comment on this clonotype: The junction shows a germline mismatch at one end, possibly a read error. The rearrangement joins TRBV28 to TRBJ2-1; 12 nucleotides align to TRBD2. The CDR3 is 17 residues long. CDR1 and CDR2 (germline): MDHEN, SYDVKM. DNA of the CDR3: TGTGCCAGGAGTTTACCCCCGACTAGCGGGGGATACAATGAGCAGTTCTTC. It is translated as CARSLPPTSGGYNEQFF. The whole variable domain, filled in from reference TRBV28 and TRBJ2-1, reads DVKVTQSSRYLVKRTGEKVFLECVQDMDHENMFWYRQDPGLGLRLIYFSYDVKMKEKGDIPEGYSVSREKKERFSLILESASTNQTSMYLCARSLPPTSGGYNEQFFGPGTRLTVL.

This clonotype was found many times. The gene calls are TRBV15 and TRBJ1-1; 7 bases map to TRBD1. The CDR3 is 15 amino acids. The trim removed 3 bases at V and 8 bases at J, leaving 12 bases unmatched. The V gene's germline CDR1 is LNHNV and CDR2 YYDKDF (reference sequence). The CDR3 DNA reads as TGTGCCACCAGCAGGCCGTGGGGGACAGAGGGGGAAGCTTTCTTT. Amino acid sequence: CATSRPWGTEGEAFF.

This clonotype was counted at least ten times. The chain combines TRBV4-2 with TRBJ2-5; D tentatively reads TRBD1 or TRBD2 (5 bases each). V was shortened by 5 bases and J by 5 bases, with 15 bases between the two germline ends. The CDR3 runs to 14 residues. Germline V gene lookup returns CDR1 LGHNA and CDR2 YNFKEQ. The CDR3 nucleotides are TGTGCCAGCAGCACACCGGGGCATATGGAGACCCAGTACTTC. Amino acid sequence: CASSTPGHMETQYF.

This clonotype was recorded at least ten times. The chain combines TRBV7-9 with TRBJ2-5; 8 bases match TRBD2. The V and J ends lost 5 bases and 4 bases, in that order; junction bases with no gene match: 6. This CDR3 spans 14 amino acids. Germline CDR1 reads SEHNR; CDR2 reads FQNEAQ (reference sequence). In DNA, the CDR3 is TGTGCCAGCAGCGCGGGGGGTCTGGGAGAGACCCAGTACTTC. Translation gives CASSAGGLGETQYF. The whole variable domain, remainder taken from reference TRBV7-9 and TRBJ2-5, is DTGVSQNPRHKITKRGQNVTFRCDPISEHNRLYWYRQTLGQGPEFLTYFQNEAQLEKSRLLSDRFSAERPKGSFSTLEIQRTEQGDSAMYLCASSAGGLGETQYFGPGTRLLVL.

This clonotype was picked up many times. The chain links TRBV20-1 to TRBJ1-5; TRBD1 matches at 10 bases. CDR1 is DFQATT, CDR2 SNEGSKA, per germline (reference sequence). The J segment lost 2 bases and the V segment lost 5 bases, leaving 18 bases of the junction unmatched. The CDR3 is 19 residues long. The chain's CDR3 is CSAGSRGTGAVLGNQPQHF. The DNA of the CDR3 is TGCAGTGCTGGATCCAGGGGGACAGGGGCGGTTTTGGGCAATCAGCCCCAGCATTTT.

This clonotype was observed at least ten times. A junction end diverges from the germline sequence, so it may reflect a read error. The chain is built from TRBV27 and TRBJ1-6; the match to TRBD1 covers 10 bases. This CDR3 has 14 residues. The germline gives CDR1 MNHEY, CDR2 SMNVEV (reference sequence). The CDR3 sequence is CASSRDRGYSPLNF. The CDR3 bases are TGTGCCAGCAGCCGGGACAGGGGATATTCACCCCTCAACTTT.

This clonotype was counted at least ten times. The J gene is TRBJ2-7, the V gene TRBV4-1; the match to TRBD1 covers 8 bases. The CDR3 is made up of 16 amino acids. Per the germline V gene, CDR1 is MGHRA and CDR2 is YSYEKL. V gave up 1 base and J gave up 2 bases; unmatched junction bases: 7. The DNA of the CDR3 is TGCGCCAGCAGCCAAGCCGGACAGGGTGTCCCCTACGAGCAGTACTTC. Translated, it gives CASSQAGQGVPYEQYF.

This clonotype was seen many times. The J gene is TRBJ2-7, the V gene TRBV10-3; possible D gene TRBD2, 6 bases. V dropped 10 bases and J dropped 0 bases, with 22 bases sitting between them. Per the germline V gene, CDR1 is ENHRY and CDR2 is SYGVKD. This CDR3 region has 16 residues. In DNA form, the CDR3 reads TGTGCCACGTCACCTGAACCGGGACTGAGCTCCTACGAGCAGTACTTC. The encoded protein is CATSPEPGLSSYEQYF.

By its share, this clonotype is medium-sized. Compared with germline, one end of the junction differs, possibly owing to a read error. The CDR3 DNA sequence: TGTGCCACCAGCGGAGACAGGGGAGGATACGAGCAGTACTTC. Encoded protein: CATSGDRGGYEQYF. The V and J genes are TRBV15 and TRBJ2-7; 8 bases are a match to TRBD1. CDR1 and CDR2 from the germline V gene are LNHNV and YYDKDF (reference sequence). This CDR3 has 14 amino acids.

Points on this clonotype: A much larger clone is a single base away; this may be a read error. V is TRBV9 and J is TRBJ2-7; D call uncertain. The CDR3 covers 14 residues. The germline V gene encodes CDR1 SGDLS and CDR2 YYNGEE. Here the CDR3 reads CASSVQPEPYEQNF. DNA of the CDR3: TGTGCCAGCAGCGTCCAGCCAGAGCCCTACGAGCAGAACTTC.

This clonotype was found a few times. V usage is TRBV5-1 and J usage is TRBJ2-5; D is unresolved. Trimming took 5 bases from V and 2 from J, leaving 7 bases between them. The CDR3 length is 12 residues. The germline V gene has CDR1 SGHRS and CDR2 YFSETQ. The CDR3 sequence: CASRRDQETQYF. The DNA of the CDR3 is TGCGCCAGCAGACGAGATCAAGAGACCCAGTACTTC.

This clonotype occurred many times. The genes are TRBV11-3 and TRBJ2-3; 9 bases match TRBD2. This CDR3 region has 16 residues. V was clipped by 3 bases and J by 2 bases; unmatched bases: 6. Germline values: CDR1 SGHNT, CDR2 YENEEA. The CDR3 spells CASSFRAGGPTDTQYF. CDR3 sequence (DNA): TGTGCCAGCAGCTTCCGAGCGGGGGGCCCCACAGATACGCAGTATTTT.

The genes are TRBV7-2 and TRBJ2-2; possible D gene TRBD2, 6 bases. The CDR3 is 15 amino acids. V was clipped by 3 bases and J by 4 bases, with 12 bases between them. Germline lookup yields CDR1 SGHTA and CDR2 FQGNSA. The CDR3 here is CASSFGGPSTGELFF. CDR3 in DNA: TGTGCCAGCAGCTTTGGAGGGCCCTCCACCGGGGAGCTGTTTTTT.

The table lists this clonotype with many counts. CDR3 sequence: CASRPGQGRSPLHF. DNA of the CDR3: TGTGCCAGCAGACCGGGACAGGGTCGGTCACCCCTCCACTTT. The chain employs TRBV12-3 or TRBV12-4 and TRBJ1-6, with 9 nucleotides matching TRBD1. With V trimmed by 6 bases and J by 10 bases, 7 bases remained unmatched. CDR3 size: 14 residues.

Details on this clonotype: The junction differs from germline at one of its ends, possibly a read error. The gene calls are TRBV3-1 and TRBJ1-5; no firm D call. The germline gives CDR1 LGHDT, CDR2 YNNKEL (reference sequence). This CDR3 contains 14 residues. CDR3 DNA sequence: TGTGCCAGCAGCCAAGATGCGGGCAATCAGCCCCAGAATTTT. Translation: CASSQDAGNQPQNF.

There are many counts of this clonotype. The chain joins TRBV20-1 to TRBJ2-7; D ambiguous. The germline V gene has CDR1 DFQATT and CDR2 SNEGSKA (reference sequence). V gave up 4 bases and J gave up 6 bases, with 19 bases separating them. There are 14 residues in the CDR3. CDR3 region: CSAIDPSLAGEQYF. In nucleotides, the CDR3 is TGCAGTGCTATAGACCCGTCCTTGGCTGGCGAGCAGTACTTC.

This clonotype was found many times. The chain joins TRBV20-1 to TRBJ2-6; 7 bases match TRBD1. The CDR3 runs to 17 residues. V was clipped by 6 bases and J by 4 bases; unmatched bases: 15. The V gene's germline CDR1 is DFQATT and CDR2 SNEGSKA (reference sequence). This CDR3 is CSALDPFKGAGANVLTF. CDR3 in DNA: TGCAGTGCCCTTGATCCCTTCAAGGGGGCCGGGGCCAACGTCCTGACTTTC.

This clonotype was seen ten or more times. The rearrangement joins TRBV29-1 to TRBJ2-3; the D gene could be TRBD1 or TRBD2 (5 bases each). The V gene's germline CDR1 is SQVTM and CDR2 ANQGSEA. Trimming stripped 3 bases from V and 0 bases from J, with 13 bases between. This CDR3 is built from 15 residues. Here the CDR3 reads CSVDGTLISTDTQYF. In nucleotides, the CDR3 is TGCAGCGTTGACGGGACCCTAATTAGCACAGATACGCAGTATTTT.

This clonotype was observed many times. V gene TRBV5-8 combines with J gene TRBJ1-1; D gene unclear. The CDR3 contains 15 residues. Deletions cut 4 bases from V and 0 bases from J, with 13 bases between. Looked up from germline, CDR1 is SGHTS and CDR2 is YDEGEE. The CDR3 coding sequence is TGTGCCAGCAGCCCCCTTTCAGAGGTGAACACTGAAGCTTTCTTT. This gives the protein CASSPLSEVNTEAFF.

This clonotype was seen ten or more times. The CDR3 coding sequence is TGTGCCAGCAGCAAAGTGGCGGGGCCGGGGCCCGGGGAGCTGTTTTTT. It encodes CASSKVAGPGPGELFF. The V gene is TRBV21-1, the J gene TRBJ2-2; the table's D gene call, TRBD1, was not cross checked with the DNA. TRBV21-1 counts as a pseudogene. The CDR3 sequence is 16 residues long.